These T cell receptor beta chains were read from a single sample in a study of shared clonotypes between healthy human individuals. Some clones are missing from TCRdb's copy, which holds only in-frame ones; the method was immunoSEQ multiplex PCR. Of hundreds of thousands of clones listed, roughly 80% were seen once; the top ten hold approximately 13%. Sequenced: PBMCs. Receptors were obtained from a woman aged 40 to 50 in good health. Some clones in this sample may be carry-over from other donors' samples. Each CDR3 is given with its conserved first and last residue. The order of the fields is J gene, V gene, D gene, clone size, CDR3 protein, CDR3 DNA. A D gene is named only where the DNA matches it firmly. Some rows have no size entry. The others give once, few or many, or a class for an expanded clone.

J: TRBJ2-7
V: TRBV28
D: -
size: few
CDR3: CASSPRYGAALNYEQYF
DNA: TGTGCCAGCAGTCCCCGATACGGGGCGGCACTAAACTACGAGCAGTACTTC

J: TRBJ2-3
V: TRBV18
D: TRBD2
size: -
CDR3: CASSLTSATGTDTQYF
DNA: TGTGCCAGCTCACTCACTAGCGCGACAGGCACAGATACGCAGTATTTT

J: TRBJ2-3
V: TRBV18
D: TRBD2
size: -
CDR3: CASSPWTSGRNTDTQYF
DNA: TGTGCCAGCTCACCATGGACTAGCGGGAGGAACACAGATACGCAGTATTTT

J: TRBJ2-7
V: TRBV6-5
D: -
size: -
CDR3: CASSSRGAEGVQYF
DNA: TGTGCCAGCAGTTCCCGGGGAGCCGAGGGGGTGCAGTACTTC

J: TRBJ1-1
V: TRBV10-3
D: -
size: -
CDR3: CAIRPDGTEAFF
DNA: TGTGCCATCAGACCCGATGGGACTGAAGCTTTCTTT

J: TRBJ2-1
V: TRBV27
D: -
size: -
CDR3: CASSLGPRNYNEQFF
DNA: TGTGCCAGCAGTTTGGGCCCTCGGAACTACAATGAGCAGTTCTTC

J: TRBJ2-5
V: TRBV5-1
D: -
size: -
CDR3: CASSPLPGETQYF
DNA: TGCGCCAGCAGCCCCCTCCCAGGCGAGACCCAGTACTTC

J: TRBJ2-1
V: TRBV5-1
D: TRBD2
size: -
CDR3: CASSPRLAGSYNEQFF
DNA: TGCGCCAGCAGCCCTAGACTAGCGGGAAGTTACAATGAGCAGTTCTTC

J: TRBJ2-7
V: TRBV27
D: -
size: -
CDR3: CASSKRLDNYEQYF
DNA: TGTGCCAGCAGCAAACGACTAGACAACTACGAGCAGTACTTC

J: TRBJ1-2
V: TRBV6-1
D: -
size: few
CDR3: CASSEAGSGGMGYTF
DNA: TGTGCCAGCAGTGAAGCAGGGTCGGGCGGAATGGGGTACACCTTC

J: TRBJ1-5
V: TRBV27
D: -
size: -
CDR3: CASSPWAGVGNQPQHF
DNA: TGTGCCAGCAGTCCGTGGGCAGGGGTTGGCAATCAGCCCCAGCATTTT

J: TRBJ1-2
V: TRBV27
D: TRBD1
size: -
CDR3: CASSPTGGRGYTF
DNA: TGTGCCAGCAGTCCGACAGGGGGCCGGGGCTACACCTTC

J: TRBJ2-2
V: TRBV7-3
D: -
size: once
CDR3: CASSLSPGQGHGELFF
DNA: TGTGCCAGCAGCTTAAGCCCAGGGCAGGGTCACGGGGAGCTGTTTTTT

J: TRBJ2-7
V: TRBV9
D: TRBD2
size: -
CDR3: CASSVEGLAGEYEQYF
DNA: TGTGCCAGCAGCGTAGAGGGACTAGCGGGAGAATACGAGCAGTACTTC

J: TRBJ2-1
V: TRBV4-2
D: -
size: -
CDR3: CASSDQGGITYNEQFF
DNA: TGTGCCAGCAGCGATCAGGGGGGGATAACCTACAATGAGCAGTTCTTC

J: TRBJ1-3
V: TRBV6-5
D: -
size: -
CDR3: CASSYGRSGNTIYF
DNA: TGTGCCAGCAGTTACGGGCGCTCTGGAAACACCATATATTTT

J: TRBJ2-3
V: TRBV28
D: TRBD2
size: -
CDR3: CASRETSGSNGDTQYF
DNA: TGTGCCAGCAGGGAGACTAGCGGGAGTAATGGAGATACGCAGTATTTT

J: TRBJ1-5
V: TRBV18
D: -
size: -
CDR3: CASSLDKNQPQHF
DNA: TGTGCCAGCTCTCTTGACAAGAATCAGCCCCAGCATTTT

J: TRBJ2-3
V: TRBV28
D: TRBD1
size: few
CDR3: CASSSQGATQYF
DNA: TGTGCCAGCAGTTCGCAGGGGGCGACGCAGTATTTT

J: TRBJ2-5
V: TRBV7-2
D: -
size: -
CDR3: CASSLAWGAQETQYF
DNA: TGTGCCAGCAGCTTAGCGTGGGGGGCCCAAGAGACCCAGTACTTC

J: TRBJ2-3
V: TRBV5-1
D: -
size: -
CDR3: CASSGDSTSGTQYF
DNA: TGCGCCAGCAGCGGGGACTCAACCTCCGGTACGCAGTATTTT

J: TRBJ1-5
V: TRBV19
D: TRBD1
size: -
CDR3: CASRHRDRDNQPQHF
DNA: TGTGCCAGTAGGCACCGGGACAGGGACAATCAGCCCCAGCATTTT

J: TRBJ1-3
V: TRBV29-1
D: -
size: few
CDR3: CSADPGGFGNTIYF
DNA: TGCAGCGCCGACCCGGGGGGGTTTGGAAACACCATATATTTT

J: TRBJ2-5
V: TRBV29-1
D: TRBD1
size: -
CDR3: CSVGTGLDETQYF
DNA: TGCAGCGTTGGGACAGGGCTCGACGAGACCCAGTACTTC

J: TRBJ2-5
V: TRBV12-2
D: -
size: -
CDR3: CASRAGGEKTQYF
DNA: TGTGCAAGTCGAGCGGGAGGTGAGAAGACCCAGTACTTC

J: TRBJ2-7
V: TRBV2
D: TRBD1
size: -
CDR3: CASKRQGGYEQYF
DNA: TGTGCCAGCAAAAGACAGGGGGGCTACGAGCAGTACTTC

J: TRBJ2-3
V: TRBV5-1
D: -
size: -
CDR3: CASSLDHSGSTDTQYF
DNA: TGCGCCAGCAGCTTGGACCATTCGGGCAGCACAGATACGCAGTATTTT

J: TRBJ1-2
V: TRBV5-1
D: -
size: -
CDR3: CASSGNGGSYGYTF
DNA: TGCGCCAGCAGCGGCAATGGCGGAAGCTATGGCTACACCTTC

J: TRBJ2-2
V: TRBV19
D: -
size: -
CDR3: CASNRDSDTGELFF
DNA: TGTGCCAGTAACCGGGACTCTGACACCGGGGAGCTGTTTTTT

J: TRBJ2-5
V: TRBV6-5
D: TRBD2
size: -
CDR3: CASSTGLAGETQYF
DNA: TGTGCCAGCAGTACAGGACTAGCGGGAGAGACCCAGTACTTC

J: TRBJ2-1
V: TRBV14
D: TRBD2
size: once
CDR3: CASRRTSGSTWSNEQFF
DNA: TGTGCCAGCAGACGGACTAGCGGGAGTACTTGGTCCAATGAGCAGTTCTTC

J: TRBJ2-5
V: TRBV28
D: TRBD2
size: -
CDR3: CASSLCHRGLAGGGETQYF
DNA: TGTGCCAGCAGTTTATGCCACAGGGGACTAGCGGGAGGGGGGGAGACCCAGTACTTC

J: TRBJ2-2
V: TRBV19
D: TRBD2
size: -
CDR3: CASSGRARTGELFF
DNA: TGTGCCAGTAGCGGGAGGGCCCGCACCGGGGAGCTGTTTTTT

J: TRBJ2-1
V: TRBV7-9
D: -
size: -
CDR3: CASSSYLGEQFF
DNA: TGTGCCAGCAGCTCCTACCTTGGTGAGCAGTTCTTC

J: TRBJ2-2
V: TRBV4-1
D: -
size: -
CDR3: CASSPLGSRRAGELFF
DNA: TGCGCCAGCAGCCCGCTTGGGTCACGGCGGGCCGGGGAGCTGTTTTTT

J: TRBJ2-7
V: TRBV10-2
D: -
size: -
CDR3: CASSPTYEQYF
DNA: TGCGCCAGCAGCCCTACCTACGAGCAGTACTTC

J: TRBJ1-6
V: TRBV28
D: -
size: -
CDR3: CASRSTEVSPLHF
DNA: TGTGCCAGCAGATCTACAGAAGTATCCCCCCTCCACTTT

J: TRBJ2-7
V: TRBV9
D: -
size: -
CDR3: CASSRRDFYEQYF
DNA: TGTGCCAGCAGCAGGAGGGACTTCTACGAGCAGTACTTC

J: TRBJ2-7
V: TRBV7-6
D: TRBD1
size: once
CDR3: CASSQGTEYSYEQYF
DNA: TGTGCCAGCAGCCAAGGGACAGAATACTCCTACGAGCAGTACTTC

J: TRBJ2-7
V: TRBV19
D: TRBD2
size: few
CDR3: CATVAGAGEQYF
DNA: TGTGCCACCGTAGCGGGAGCGGGTGAGCAGTACTTC

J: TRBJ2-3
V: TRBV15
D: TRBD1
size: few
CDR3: CATSRDRGKTDTQYF
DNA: TGTGCCACCAGCCGGGACAGGGGGAAAACAGATACGCAGTATTTT

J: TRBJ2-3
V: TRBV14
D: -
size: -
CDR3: CASSPGLQNRLISTDTQYF
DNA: TGTGCCAGCAGCCCTGGACTCCAAAACCGCTTAATTAGCACAGATACGCAGTATTTT

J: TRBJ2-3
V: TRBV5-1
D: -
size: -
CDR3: CASSLGSSADTQYF
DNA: TGCGCCAGCAGCCTCGGGTCTTCGGCAGATACGCAGTATTTT

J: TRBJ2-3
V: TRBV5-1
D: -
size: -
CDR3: CASSPTRADTQYF
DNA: TGCGCCAGCAGCCCGACCCGGGCAGATACGCAGTATTTT

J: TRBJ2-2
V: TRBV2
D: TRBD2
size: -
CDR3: CASSAGLASTGELFF
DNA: TGTGCCAGCAGTGCAGGACTAGCGTCCACCGGGGAGCTGTTTTTT

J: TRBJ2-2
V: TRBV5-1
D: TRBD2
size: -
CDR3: CASSGGTSYTGELFF
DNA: TGCGCCAGCAGCGGCGGGACTAGTTACACCGGGGAGCTGTTTTTT

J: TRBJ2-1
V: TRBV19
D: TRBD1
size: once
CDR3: CASSAQTGGEQFF
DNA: TGTGCCAGTAGTGCCCAGACAGGGGGTGAGCAGTTCTTC

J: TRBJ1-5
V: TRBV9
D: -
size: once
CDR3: CASSVDGRSNQPQHF
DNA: TGTGCCAGCAGCGTAGACGGGAGATCGAATCAGCCCCAGCATTTT

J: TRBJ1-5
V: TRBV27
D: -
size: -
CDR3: CASSPLTGLSNQPQHF
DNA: TGTGCCAGCAGTCCATTAACGGGTTTGAGCAATCAGCCCCAGCATTTT

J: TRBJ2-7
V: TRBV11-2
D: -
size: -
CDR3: CASSLDSTGSYEQYF
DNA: TGTGCCAGCAGCTTAGATTCTACGGGGTCCTACGAGCAGTACTTC

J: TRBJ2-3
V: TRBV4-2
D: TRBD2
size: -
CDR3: CASSQGASSGPTDTQYF
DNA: TGTGCCAGCAGCCAAGGGGCGTCTAGCGGACCTACAGATACGCAGTATTTT

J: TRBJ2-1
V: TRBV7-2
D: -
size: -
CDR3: CASSLSVRYNEQFF
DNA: TGTGCCAGCAGCTTATCAGTCCGATACAATGAGCAGTTCTTC

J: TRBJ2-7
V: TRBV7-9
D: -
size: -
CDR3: CASHLPAPYEQYF
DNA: TGTGCCAGCCACCTTCCGGCCCCCTACGAGCAGTACTTC